This passage covers 14 T cell receptor beta chains from one sample sequenced in a study of HIV-infected children after antiretroviral therapy interruption (dated by TCRdb to the late 2010s). The library was built by means of 3' RACE. Sequencing used an Illumina MiSeq. To correct PCR amplification bias, TCR libraries were generated from RNA with a 3' RACE protocol that used unique molecular identifiers. TCRdb reran the public reads through fastp at Q25 and MiXCR, keeping productive beta chains. Duplicate CDR3 protein sequences are folded into a single record with the most common DNA and genes. The sample table holds 35,000 to 50,000 distinct CDR3 sequences, of which approximately 7% were seen once. In total, the top ten clones hold approximately 0.97% of the sample. The treatment or condition label here, explained by the study, means: PENTA 11 planned treatment interruption arm or continuous ART arm.

Specimen: CD45RA+ CD4+ T cells from PBMCs, pooled from several time points, collected from a donor given antiretroviral therapy, either interrupted or continuous. The cell subset or site label of this sample denotes: naive CD4+ CD45RA+ CD45RO- T cells. The origin of the receptors is a pool of human donors with HIV.

The table lists this clonotype with many counts. This rearrangement joins TRBV3-1 to TRBJ2-7, with TRBD1 as a possible D gene (5 bases). Germline V CDR1 and CDR2: LGHDT, YNNKEL (reference sequence). This CDR3 spans 16 amino acids. V was pared by 2 bases and J by 2 bases, with 16 bases between. The CDR3 nucleotides are TGTGCCAGCAGCCAATATCCGGACACAACACCCTACGAGCAGTACTTC. Protein sequence: CASSQYPDTTPYEQYF.

The chain links TRBV18 to TRBJ2-1; D might be TRBD1 (6 bases). Trimming removed 3 bases from V and 2 bases from J, with 8 bases in between. CDR1 and CDR2 from the germline V gene are KGHSH and LQKENI. The CDR3 extends over 14 amino acids. The CDR3 coding sequence is TGTGCCAGCTCACCGGACAGTACCTACAATGAGCAGTTCTTC. Translating gives CASSPDSTYNEQFF.

This clonotype appeared many times. J is TRBJ2-3 and V is TRBV13; 8 bases are a match to TRBD2. V lost 1 base, J lost 1 base, and 4 bases stayed unmatched. This CDR3 is built from 16 residues. The V gene's germline CDR1 is PRHDT and CDR2 FYEKMQ (reference sequence). The chain's CDR3 is CASSLATSGGTDTQYF. The CDR3 DNA is TGTGCCAGCAGCTTAGCTACTAGCGGAGGCACAGATACGCAGTATTTT.

In its sample, this clonotype was seen many times. The chain carries TRBV2 and TRBJ1-1; D unclear. Germline V gene sequence: CDR1 SNHLY, CDR2 FYNNEI. The germline V and J ends were trimmed by 2 bases and 0 bases, with 7 bases remaining between them. CDR3 length: 14 amino acids. The CDR3 region has the DNA TGTGCCAGCAGTGAATTGGGAATGAACACTGAAGCTTTCTTT. Its protein product is CASSELGMNTEAFF.

This clonotype was counted ten times or more. J is TRBJ1-4 and V is TRBV10-3; D uncertain. Germline V gives CDR1 ENHRY, CDR2 SYGVKD. The CDR3 length is 13 residues. CDR3 DNA: TGTGCATCCGGTCCTGGGACTAATGAAAAACTGTTTTTT. Translating gives CASGPGTNEKLFF.

This clonotype was recorded at least ten times. The genes are TRBV11-2 and TRBJ2-1, with 10 positions matching TRBD2. Looked up from germline, CDR1 is SGHAT and CDR2 is FQNNGV. This CDR3 contains 15 residues. The trim removed 7 bases at V and 2 bases at J, leaving 5 bases unmatched. The CDR3 DNA reads TGTGCCAGCACCGAGACTAGCGGGCCCTACAATGAGCAGTTCTTC. It yields the protein CASTETSGPYNEQFF. Combining the CDR3 with reference TRBV11-2 and TRBJ2-1 gives the whole variable domain EAGVAQSPRYKIIEKRQSVAFWCNPISGHATLYWYQQILGQGPKLLIQFQNNGVVDDSQLPKDRFSAERLKGVDSTLKIQPAKLEDSAVYLCASTETSGPYNEQFFGPGTRLTVL.

This clonotype showed up many times. The chain has TRBV6-5 and TRBJ2-7; 10 bases align to TRBD2. The CDR3 has 16 amino acids. V trimming: 2 bases; J trimming: 5 bases; junction bases outside the gene matches: 9. Germline V gene lookup returns CDR1 MNHEY and CDR2 SVGAGI. This CDR3 reads CASSYSVASGSNEQYF. Written as DNA, the CDR3 is TGTGCCAGCAGTTACAGCGTCGCTAGCGGGAGTAACGAGCAGTACTTC.

This clonotype has a handful of counts. The chain uses TRBV3-1 and TRBJ2-3; D possibly corresponds to TRBD2 (5 bases). V dropped 1 base and J dropped 8 bases, with 10 bases sitting between them. Germline CDR1 and CDR2: LGHDT and YNNKEL (reference sequence). CDR3 length: 13 amino acids. As DNA, the CDR3 is TGTGCCAGCAGCCAAGTCCGGGGTGGTACGCAGTATTTT. Protein sequence: CASSQVRGGTQYF.

This clonotype was seen ten or more times. The chain combines TRBV9 with TRBJ2-3, with D unresolved. The V and J ends lost 4 bases and 4 bases respectively, with 13 bases between them. Germline assignment: CDR1 SGDLS and CDR2 YYNGEE. This CDR3 spans 14 amino acids. The CDR3 coding sequence is TGTGCCAGCAGCCCCCGTCGGAGCCCAGATACGCAGTATTTT. It specifies CASSPRRSPDTQYF.

At least ten counts were recorded for this clonotype. The chain has TRBV5-1 and TRBJ1-1, with 9 positions matching TRBD1. CDR1 is SGHRS and CDR2 is YFSETQ in the germline V gene. This CDR3 has 16 amino acids. V dropped 1 base and J dropped 1; count of bases not matched to a gene: 5. The CDR3 region is CASSLRTGVSNTEAFF. In nucleotides, the CDR3 is TGCGCCAGCAGCTTGCGGACAGGGGTGTCGAACACTGAAGCTTTCTTT.

The chain recombines TRBV6-2 or TRBV6-3 with TRBJ1-2, with 7 bases matching TRBD1. The CDR3 runs 13 residues. Trimming at V came to 5 bases and at J to 7 bases, leaving 7 bases not matched to a gene. The germline CDR1 and CDR2 sequences are MNHEY and SVGEGT. The CDR3 sequence is CASSDDRAGGYTF. The DNA for the CDR3 is TGTGCCAGCAGTGACGACAGGGCCGGTGGCTACACCTTC.

This clonotype was counted ten times or more. One end of the junction varies from germline; a read error may be responsible. V usage is TRBV12-3 or TRBV12-4 and J usage is TRBJ2-3; the match to TRBD1 covers 9 bases. The CDR3 contains 18 residues. The CDR3 sequence is CASSLDRDRVDGAETLYF. CDR3 coding DNA: TGTGCAAGCAGCTTAGACCGGGACAGGGTGGACGGTGCAGAAACGCTGTATTTT.

This clonotype has more than one count but fewer than ten. The chain is built from TRBV28 and TRBJ1-1; D is possibly TRBD1 (6 bases). The V gene's germline CDR1 is MDHEN and CDR2 SYDVKM. CDR3 size: 14 residues. Between the trimmed V and J ends, which lost 3 bases and 1 base, there was a span of 9 bases. As DNA, the CDR3 is TGTGCCAGCAGTTTTGGGGGGGCGAACACTGAAGCTTTCTTT. This gives the protein CASSFGGANTEAFF.

The J gene is TRBJ2-7, the V gene TRBV27, with TRBD1 identical over 11 bases. CDR1 and CDR2 (germline): MNHEY, SMNVEV (reference sequence). This CDR3 spans 14 amino acids. J gave up 7 bases and V 5 bases, and 7 bases lay outside the gene matches. For the CDR3, the DNA is TGTGCCAGCAGTCCCGGGACAGGGGGGTGGGAGCAGTACTTC. Translating it yields CASSPGTGGWEQYF.